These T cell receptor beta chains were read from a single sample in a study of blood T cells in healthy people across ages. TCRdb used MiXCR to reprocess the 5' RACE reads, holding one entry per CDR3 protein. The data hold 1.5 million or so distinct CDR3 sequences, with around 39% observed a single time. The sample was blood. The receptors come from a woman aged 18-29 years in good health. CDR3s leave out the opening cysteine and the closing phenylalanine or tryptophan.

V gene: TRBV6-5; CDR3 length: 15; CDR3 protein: ASSYSAGTGMGNEQY
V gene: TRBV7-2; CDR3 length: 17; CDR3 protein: ASSLAWGIAGAPYNEQF
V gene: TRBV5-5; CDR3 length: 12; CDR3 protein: ASSVNGVNTEAF
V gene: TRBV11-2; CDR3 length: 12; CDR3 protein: ASSLYEVFYEQY
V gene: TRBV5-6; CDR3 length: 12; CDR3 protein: AGSLQAGNYGYT
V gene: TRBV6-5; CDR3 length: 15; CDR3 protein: ASSYSPGLAAYNEQF
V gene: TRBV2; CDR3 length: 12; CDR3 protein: AALGRPATTEAF
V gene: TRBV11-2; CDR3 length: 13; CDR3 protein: ASNRALESTDTQY
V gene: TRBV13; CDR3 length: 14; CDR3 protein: ASSSFRTSGNYEQF
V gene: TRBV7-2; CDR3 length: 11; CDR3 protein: ASSLTGLSEQY
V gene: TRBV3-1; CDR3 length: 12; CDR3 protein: ASSHPRRRQGYT
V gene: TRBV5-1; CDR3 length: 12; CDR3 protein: ASSRRGSEETQY
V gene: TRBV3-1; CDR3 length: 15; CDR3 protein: ASCPTGTGGNTGELF
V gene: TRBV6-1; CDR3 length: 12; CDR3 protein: ASRDRGGSYEQY
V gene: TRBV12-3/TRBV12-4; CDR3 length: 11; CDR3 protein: ASTKDRGYEQY
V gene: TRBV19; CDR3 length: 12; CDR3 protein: ASSIDRAQETQY
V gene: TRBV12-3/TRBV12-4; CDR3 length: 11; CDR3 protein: ASSLGGGREQY
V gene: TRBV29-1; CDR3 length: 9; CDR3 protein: SVQGGVAQY
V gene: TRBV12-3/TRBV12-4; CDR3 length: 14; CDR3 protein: ASSFPGLAVTDTQY
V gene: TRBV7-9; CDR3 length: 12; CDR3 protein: ASSPTGDGNTIY
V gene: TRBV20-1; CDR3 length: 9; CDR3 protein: SATIMETQY
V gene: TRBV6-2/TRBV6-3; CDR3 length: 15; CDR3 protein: ASRTLAWGRMTDTQY
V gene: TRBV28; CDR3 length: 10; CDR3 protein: ATTDSIYEQY
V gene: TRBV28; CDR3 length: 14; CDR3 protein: ASRPFGGHLQETQY
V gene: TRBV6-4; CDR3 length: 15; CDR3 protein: ASSEIVWGVRTGELF
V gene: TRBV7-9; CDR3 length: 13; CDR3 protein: ASSLELGLGETQY
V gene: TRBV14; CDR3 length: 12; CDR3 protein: ASSPGLFIGEQF
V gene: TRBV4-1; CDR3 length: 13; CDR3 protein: ASSQDGSINYGYT
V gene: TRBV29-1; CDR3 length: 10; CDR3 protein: SVDKSTDTQY
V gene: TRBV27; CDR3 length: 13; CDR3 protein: ASSHQRDSYNKQY
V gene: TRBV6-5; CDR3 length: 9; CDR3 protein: ASRDSDTQY
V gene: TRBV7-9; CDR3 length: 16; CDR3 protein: ASSASGTSGIHYNEQF
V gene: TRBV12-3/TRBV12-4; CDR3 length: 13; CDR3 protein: ASSLRAGAGNEQF
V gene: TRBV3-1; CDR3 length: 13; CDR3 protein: ASSQATGSGNTIY
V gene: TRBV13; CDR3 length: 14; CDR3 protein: ASSPPKGSGANVLT
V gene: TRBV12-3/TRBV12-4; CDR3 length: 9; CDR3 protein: ASSPRYEQF
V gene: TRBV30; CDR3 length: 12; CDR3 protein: AWSRAPGANVLT
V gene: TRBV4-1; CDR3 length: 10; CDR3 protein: ASSQEAVGQY
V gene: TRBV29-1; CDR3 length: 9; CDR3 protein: SFHRGAEAF
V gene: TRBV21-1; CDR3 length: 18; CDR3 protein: ASSKAKRGAGTKYQETQY
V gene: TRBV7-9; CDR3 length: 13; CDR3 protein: ASSSTGEVTDTQY
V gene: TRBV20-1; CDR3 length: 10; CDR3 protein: SETGTAGGYT
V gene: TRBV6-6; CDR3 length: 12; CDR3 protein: ASTSEQGADEQY
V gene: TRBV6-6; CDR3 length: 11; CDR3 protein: AGGQGTYQPQH
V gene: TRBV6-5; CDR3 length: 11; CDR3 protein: ASSDNQPRGEY
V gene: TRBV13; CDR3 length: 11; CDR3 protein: ASMDSGTGLQF
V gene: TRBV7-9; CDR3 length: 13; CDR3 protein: ASSWRTSGANVLT
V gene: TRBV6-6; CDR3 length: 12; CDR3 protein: ASGSGKGNQPQH
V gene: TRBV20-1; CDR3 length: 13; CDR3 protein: SAGPSAISTDTQY